These 27 T cell receptor beta chains came from one sample sequenced in a study of blood T cell repertoires in COVID-19. Measured with immunoSEQ multiplex PCR; TCRdb has only the in-frame clones, and not every one. The table shows about 300,000 clones, with around 84% occurring only once. Specimen: PBMCs or T cells enriched from blood (not recorded which). The receptors here all came from a woman aged 18-35 years who had recovered from COVID-19.

This clone was seen only once. This chain joins TRBV6-5 and TRBJ2-7; weak D call: TRBD2 (6 bases). This CDR3 has 14 amino acids. The V gene lost 7 bases and the J gene lost 2 bases, with 15 bases spanning the gap. Per the germline V gene, CDR1 is MNHEY and CDR2 is SVGAGI. The CDR3, as DNA: TGTGCCAGCATGCTTCTAGCGTCGGCCTACGAGCAGTACTTC. Protein sequence: CASMLLASAYEQYF.

The rearrangement joins TRBV5-1 to TRBJ2-2, with 11 bases aligning to TRBD2. CDR1 is SGHRS, CDR2 YFSETQ, per germline. The CDR3 loop spans 17 amino acids. Germline trimming cut 7 bases from V and 5 bases from J; bases unmatched to any gene: 13. The CDR3 spells CASRSPTSGMNTGELFF. CDR3 nucleotide sequence: TGCGCCAGCCGCAGTCCGACTAGCGGGATGAATACCGGGGAGCTGTTTTTT.

There are a few counts of this clone. The chain carries TRBV9 and TRBJ1-6; no definite D call. Germline assignment: CDR1 SGDLS and CDR2 YYNGEE. The CDR3 is 14 amino acids. Trimming removed 6 bases at V and 9 bases at J, with 16 bases between. CDR3 bases: TGTGCCAGCACCCCATTGAGGGATGGTTCACCCCTCCACTTT. Translating gives CASTPLRDGSPLHF.

This chain links TRBV6-1 with TRBJ1-5; weak D call: TRBD1 (5 bases). Trimming left V 1 base short and J 8 bases short, with 15 bases between. Germline V gene lookup returns CDR1 MNHNS and CDR2 SASEGT. The length of the CDR3 is 15 residues. CDR3 amino acids: CASSEGGRASKPQHF. For the CDR3, the DNA is TGTGCCAGCAGTGAAGGGGGCAGGGCAAGTAAGCCCCAGCATTTT.

This clone was seen a handful of times. The rearrangement links TRBV27 to TRBJ1-1, with 7 bases fitting TRBD1. The CDR3 loop spans 18 amino acids. Trimming at V came to 0 bases and at J to 1 base, leaving 11 bases not matched to a gene. Germline-derived CDR1 and CDR2 are MNHEY and SMNVEV (reference sequence). CDR3 in amino acids: CASSLSVPRTGSNTEAFF. As DNA, the CDR3 is TGTGCCAGCAGTTTATCAGTCCCGCGGACAGGTTCGAACACTGAAGCTTTCTTT.

The V call is TRBV10-3, the J call TRBJ2-7, with a possible D match to TRBD2 (5 bases). Germline CDR1 ENHRY, CDR2 SYGVKD. The CDR3 loop spans 13 amino acids. Trimming stripped 6 bases from V and 5 bases from J, with 14 bases between. CDR3 region: CAIRGEIGDEQYF. In DNA, the CDR3 is TGTGCCATCAGGGGAGAGATTGGGGACGAGCAGTACTTC.

The chain has TRBV18 and TRBJ2-6; D uncertain. The germline gives CDR1 KGHSH, CDR2 LQKENI. V dropped 2 bases and J dropped 1 base, with 9 bases sitting between them. The CDR3 extends over 16 amino acids. The CDR3, as DNA: TGTGCCAGCTCACCATTCGACACTTCTGGGGCCAACGTCCTGACTTTC. Amino acid sequence: CASSPFDTSGANVLTF. Supplemented by reference TRBV18 and TRBJ2-6, the full variable domain reads NAGVMQNPRHLVRRRGQEARLRCSPMKGHSHVYWYRQLPEEGLKFMVYLQKENIIDESGMPKERFSAEFPKEGPSILRIQQVVRGDSAAYFCASSPFDTSGANVLTFGAGSRLTVL.

The chain links TRBV12-3 or TRBV12-4 to TRBJ1-1; unclear D gene. Trimming removed 3 bases at V and 5 bases at J, with 4 bases between. The CDR3 has 11 residues. The DNA of the CDR3 is TGTGCCAGCAGTTTGAGTACTGAAGCTTTCTTT. Amino acids: CASSLSTEAFF.

The V and J genes are TRBV11-3 and TRBJ1-5; 7 nucleotides match TRBD1. From germline, CDR1 is SGHNT and CDR2 YENEEA. The CDR3 is 15 residues long. The V segment lost 5 bases and the J segment 5 bases; nucleotides outside the gene matches: 9. CDR3 protein: CASSLNRDSHQPQHF. DNA of the CDR3: TGTGCCAGCAGCCTCAACCGGGACAGTCATCAGCCCCAGCATTTT.

J is TRBJ1-1 and V is TRBV25-1; D is possibly TRBD1 (5 bases). Germline V lookup: CDR1 MGHDK, CDR2 SYGVNS. The CDR3 covers 14 residues. V was clipped by 5 bases and J by 7 bases, with 17 bases between them. The CDR3 here is CASSRLGALNEAFF. The CDR3 region has the DNA TGTGCCAGCAGTCGTCTAGGGGCTCTTAATGAAGCTTTCTTT.

This clone was detected only once. CDR3 nucleotide sequence: TGTGCCAGCAGCCAAGAAACAGGGTATGGCTACACCTTC. It specifies CASSQETGYGYTF. The chain couples TRBV14 to TRBJ1-2; D is possibly TRBD1 (6 bases). V lost 0 bases, J lost 5 bases, and 7 bases lay in between. CDR1 and CDR2 (germline): SGHDN, FVKESK. CDR3 length: 13 residues.

The chain combines TRBV2 with TRBJ1-1; possible D gene TRBD1, 6 bases. The CDR3 loop spans 15 amino acids. V was shortened by 6 bases and J by 3 bases, with 17 bases between the two germline ends. Germline V gene lookup returns CDR1 SNHLY and CDR2 FYNNEI. In DNA form, the CDR3 reads TGTGCCAGCAGGGCCTTGGGGGCGCAGGACACTGAAGCTTTCTTT. Protein product: CASRALGAQDTEAFF.

This chain uses TRBV7-3 with TRBJ2-1; D is possibly TRBD2 (5 bases). Germline loops: CDR1 SGHTA, CDR2 FQGTGA. This CDR3 comprises 13 residues. The V and J ends lost 3 bases and 6 bases respectively, with 9 bases between them. The CDR3 DNA reads as TGTGCCAGCAGCTTTCAGAGCGGCAATGAGCAGTTCTTC. It encodes CASSFQSGNEQFF. Complete variable domain (other parts from reference TRBV7-3 and TRBJ2-1): GAGVSQTPSNKVTEKGKYVELRCDPISGHTALYWYRQSLGQGPEFLIYFQGTGAADDSGLPNDRFFAVRPEGSVSTLKIQRTERGDSAVYLCASSFQSGNEQFFGPGTRLTVL.

The rearrangement links TRBV6-5 to TRBJ2-2; unclear D gene. Trimming took off 6 bases at V and 6 bases at J, with 11 bases between the two ends. Germline V lookup: CDR1 MNHEY, CDR2 SVGAGI. CDR3 length: 13 amino acids. The CDR3 protein is CASRYKSAGELFF. The CDR3 region has the DNA TGTGCCAGCAGATATAAGTCAGCCGGGGAGCTGTTTTTT.

The chain uses TRBV30 and TRBJ2-3; D is perhaps TRBD1 (6 bases). The CDR3 loop spans 12 amino acids. V lost 5 bases, J lost 2 bases, and 8 bases lay in between. CDR1 is GTSNPN, CDR2 SVGIG, per germline (reference sequence). The CDR3 loop reads CAWGTITDTQYF. The CDR3 DNA is TGTGCCTGGGGGACAATCACAGATACGCAGTATTTT.

CDR3 in DNA: TGTGCCAGCAGCCGCCCAGGGGGGACTAACTATGGCTACACCTTC. Residues: CASSRPGGTNYGYTF. This chain connects TRBV5-4 to TRBJ1-2; 7 nucleotides match TRBD1. The CDR3 loop spans 15 amino acids. The germline V gene has CDR1 SGHNT and CDR2 YYREEE (reference sequence). Germline trimming cut 4 bases from V and 0 bases from J; bases unmatched to any gene: 6.

This sequence joins TRBV18 and TRBJ1-1; D not certain. Between the trimmed V and J ends, which lost 6 bases and 1 base, there was a span of 12 bases. CDR3 length equals 14 residues. Germline assignment: CDR1 KGHSH and CDR2 LQKENI. The CDR3 sequence is CASSLSRENTEAFF. DNA for the CDR3: TGTGCCAGCTCTCTAAGCCGGGAGAACACTGAAGCTTTCTTT.

This sequence joins TRBV3-1 (or the pseudogene TRBV3-2) and TRBJ2-1; 9 bases match TRBD2. CDR3 length equals 17 residues. V dropped 2 bases and J dropped 6; count of bases not matched to a gene: 11. Looked up from germline, CDR1 is LGHDT and CDR2 is YNNKEL (reference sequence). The CDR3 bases are TGTGCCAGCAGCCAATCCCCTGGCGGGGGGGCGTTCAATGAGCAGTTCTTC. It codes for CASSQSPGGGAFNEQFF.

V and J are TRBV6-5 and TRBJ2-1, with 8 positions matching TRBD2. With V trimmed by 5 bases and J by 9 bases, 6 bases remained unmatched. The germline gives CDR1 MNHEY, CDR2 SVGAGI. This CDR3 spans 13 amino acids. CDR3 sequence: CASSRTSRVEQFF. CDR3 sequence (DNA): TGTGCCAGCAGTCGGACTAGCAGGGTTGAGCAGTTCTTC.

The chain carries TRBV4-1 and TRBJ1-6; 7 bases fit TRBD1. Trimming removed 3 bases from V and 0 bases from J; junction bases left unmatched: 2. The CDR3 is 16 residues long. Germline CDR1 and CDR2: MGHRA and YSYEKL. CDR3 residues: CASSQTGSSYNSPLHF. CDR3 nucleotides: TGCGCCAGCAGCCAGACAGGGAGCTCCTATAATTCACCCCTCCACTTT.

The rearrangement links TRBV14 to TRBJ1-1; tentative D call: TRBD1 (6 bases). The ends were cut back, 4 bases at V and 9 bases at J, with 12 bases in the middle. The CDR3 contains 12 residues. Per germline, CDR1 SGHDN and CDR2 FVKESK. CDR3 loop: CASSLQGEKAFF. The DNA for the CDR3 is TGTGCCAGCAGCCTACAGGGTGAGAAAGCTTTCTTT.

This chain joins TRBV9 and TRBJ1-5, with D tentatively TRBD1 (5 bases). Germline CDR1 is SGDLS and CDR2 is YYNGEE. CDR3 length: 16 amino acids. V lost 3 bases, J lost 6 bases, and 19 bases lay in between. CDR3 sequence (DNA): TGTGCCAGCAGCGCTGGGGGAGGGGCGGCAGGTCAGCCCCAGCATTTT. It encodes CASSAGGGAAGQPQHF.

The chain carries TRBV3-1 (or the pseudogene TRBV3-2) and TRBJ2-7, with D unresolved. CDR1 and CDR2 (germline): LGHDT, YNNKEL (reference sequence). V was trimmed by 0 bases and J by 7 bases, leaving 16 bases between them. CDR3 length: 15 amino acids. CDR3 amino acids: CASSQDRPGFREQYF. In DNA form, the CDR3 reads TGTGCCAGCAGCCAAGATCGGCCCGGGTTTCGGGAGCAGTACTTC.

CDR3 DNA sequence: TGTGCCAGCTCATTACAGGGCCAAGAAAACACCATATATTTT. This translates into CASSLQGQENTIYF. This chain connects TRBV18 to TRBJ1-3, with D perhaps TRBD1 (6 bases). The CDR3 is 14 residues long. The ends were cut back, 5 bases at V and 6 bases at J, with 14 bases in the middle. Germline V CDR1 and CDR2: KGHSH, LQKENI.

V gene TRBV10-3 combines with J gene TRBJ2-1; possibly TRBD2 for D (5 bases). Germline CDR1 reads ENHRY; CDR2 reads SYGVKD. The CDR3 totals 19 residues. V lost 3 bases and J 0 bases, leaving 21 bases between the germline ends. The CDR3 DNA is TGTGCCATCAGTGACCTCGCGGGCGGCGGGCCGAGCTCCTACAATGAGCAGTTCTTC. Translating gives CAISDLAGGGPSSYNEQFF.

This chain uses TRBV12-3 or TRBV12-4 with TRBJ2-7, with TRBD1 matching over 8 bases. This CDR3 has 12 residues. The V and J ends lost 7 bases and 4 bases, in that order; junction bases with no gene match: 3. The CDR3 region has the DNA TGTGCCAGCACTAGACAGGGGTACGAGCAGTACTTC. Residues: CASTRQGYEQYF.

This chain uses TRBV7-9 with TRBJ2-3, with 11 bases fitting TRBD2. The ends lost 5 bases at V and 10 bases at J; junction bases unmatched: 14. CDR3 length: 16 amino acids. CDR1 SEHNR and CDR2 FQNEAQ come from the germline V gene (reference sequence). In DNA form, the CDR3 reads TGTGCCAGCAGCCTTCCCTCTTTAGCGGGAGGGAATCCGCAGTATTTT. Its translation: CASSLPSLAGGNPQYF.